Listed below are T cell receptor beta chains from one sample, sequenced in a study of shared T cell receptors in the human thymus. Repertoires were generated with immunoSEQ multiplex PCR, while TCRdb's copy carries only in-frame clones and drops some. The sample has approximately 660,000 clones, 88% seen once; the top ten hold about 0.01%. These data were likewise used in another study, on human thymus T cells.

The sample was thymocytes. The origin of the receptors is a boy in the first two years of life with a congenital heart defect. CDR3s include the opening cysteine and the closing phenylalanine or tryptophan. A D gene is named only where the DNA matches it firmly. Size values are once, few and many counts, or a class for expanded clones, and some rows have none.

D,V,size,J,DNA,CDR3
-,TRBV18,once,TRBJ2-2,TGTGCCAGCTCACCACCCATCGCGCCTAGCGAGAACACCGGGGAGCTGTTTTTT,CASSPPIAPSENTGELFF
TRBD2,TRBV10-3,-,TRBJ2-3,TGTGCCAACCGCGGGGGTGCGGCAGATACGCAGTATTTT,CANRGGAADTQYF
TRBD1,TRBV4-2,-,TRBJ2-7,TGTGCCAGCAGCCAAGTCCCAGGGGGTACCAACTCCTACGAGCAGTACTTC,CASSQVPGGTNSYEQYF
-,TRBV4-1,-,TRBJ1-1,TGCGCCAGCAGCCAGGTTCGCGGGGATACTGAAGCTTTCTTT,CASSQVRGDTEAFF
-,TRBV19,few,TRBJ1-3,TGTGCCAGTGGGTCGGGGGGGCAGGAGCTATATTTT,CASGSGGQELYF
-,TRBV20-1,few,TRBJ2-1,TGCAGTGCTAGGGGGGGTCATGAGCAGTTCTTC,CSARGGHEQFF
-,TRBV4-2,-,TRBJ2-3,TGTGCCAGCAGCCAAGATCTGCAGCGGGCTAGCACAGATACGCAGTATTTT,CASSQDLQRASTDTQYF
TRBD1,TRBV27,-,TRBJ1-5,TGTGCCAGCAGCCCGAGTTCGAATACGGGACAGACCCTTGATAGCAATCAGCCCCAGCATTTT,CASSPSSNTGQTLDSNQPQHF
TRBD1,TRBV7-6,-,TRBJ2-5,TGTGCCAGCAGCTGGGGACAGGGACCTCAAGAGACCCAGTACTTC,CASSWGQGPQETQYF
TRBD1,TRBV5-6,-,TRBJ2-5,TGTGCCAGCAGCCTGGGACAGTACCAAGAGGCCCAGTACTTC,CASSLGQYQEAQYF
TRBD1,TRBV7-9,once,TRBJ2-7,TGTGCCAGCGCAACCGGGACAGGGTGCAACGAGCAGTACTTC,CASATGTGCNEQYF
-,TRBV15,-,TRBJ2-1,TGTGCCACCAGCTTCCTAAAGGGCACTAGTTCGAGGAATGAGCAGTTCTTC,CATSFLKGTSSRNEQFF
TRBD2,TRBV10-2,-,TRBJ2-7,TGCGCCAGCAGTGAGTCTGATTGGCTAGCGGGAGGGTACTCCTACGAGCAGTACTTC,CASSESDWLAGGYSYEQYF
TRBD2,TRBV19,-,TRBJ2-2,TGTGCCAGTAGTATCGACCGACTAGCGATCACCGGGGAGCTGTTTTTT,CASSIDRLAITGELFF
TRBD2,TRBV4-3,-,TRBJ2-1,TGCGCCAGCAGCCAAGGGCGAGCGGGAGCCCACAATGAGCAGTTCTTC,CASSQGRAGAHNEQFF
-,TRBV19,-,TRBJ2-1,TGTGCCAGTAGTACAGTACTTTGGGGGCTATCGAACAATGAGCAGTTCTTC,CASSTVLWGLSNNEQFF
TRBD2,TRBV4-1,-,TRBJ2-7,TGCGCCAGCAGCCAAGGGATGTCTAGCGGGATGCCCTCCCCTTCCGAGCAGTACTTC,CASSQGMSSGMPSPSEQYF
TRBD2,TRBV28,-,TRBJ2-7,TGTGCCAGCAACTTAGCGGGTTCCCCCTACGAGCAGTACTTC,CASNLAGSPYEQYF
TRBD1,TRBV7-4,-,TRBJ1-2,TGTGCCAGCCGGACAGGCTCCTATGGCTACACCTTC,CASRTGSYGYTF
TRBD2,TRBV9,-,TRBJ2-1,TGTGCCAGCAGCCCAACGGGACTAGCGGGAGGGCCGAATGGGGATGAGCAGTTCTTC,CASSPTGLAGGPNGDEQFF
TRBD1,TRBV4-1,-,TRBJ2-7,TGCGCCAGCAGCGCCGATCTCGGGACAGAGTACTACGAGCAGTACTTC,CASSADLGTEYYEQYF
-,TRBV4-3,-,TRBJ2-2,TGCGCCAGCAGCCACCGGGAAGGGGAGCTGTTTTTT,CASSHREGELFF
-,TRBV6-5,-,TRBJ2-1,TGTGCCAGCAGGAGGGCGGGTAAGCAGTTCTTC,CASRRAGKQFF
TRBD2,TRBV7-8,once,TRBJ2-3,TGTGCCAGCAGCTTAGCGGGACTAGCGACAGATACGCAGTATTTT,CASSLAGLATDTQYF
-,TRBV27,-,TRBJ1-4,TGTGCCAGCAGATGTGGCTTTGCAACTAATGAAAAACTGTTTTTT,CASRCGFATNEKLFF
-,TRBV10-1,-,TRBJ2-1,TGCGCCAGGCCCCCCGGAGCGTCTGGTGAGCAGTTCTTC,CARPPGASGEQFF
TRBD1,TRBV13,once,TRBJ1-4,TGTGCCAGCAGCTTAGCCAGGGGGCCGGCTAATGAAAAACTGTTTTTT,CASSLARGPANEKLFF
TRBD1,TRBV23-1,once,TRBJ2-7,TGCGCCAGCAGTCAACCTACGGACAGGGAGAGCTCCTACGAGCAGTACTTC,CASSQPTDRESSYEQYF
-,TRBV27,once,TRBJ2-7,TGTGCCAGCAATCCCGAGGACAGCCCCTACGAGCAGTACTTC,CASNPEDSPYEQYF
-,TRBV5-6,-,TRBJ1-5,TGTGCCAGCAGCTTGGGACATAGTTCTATCGAACCCCAGCATTTT,CASSLGHSSIEPQHF
TRBD2,TRBV6-1,-,TRBJ2-2,TGTGCCAGCAGTGAAGGACTAGCGGGAGCCACCGGGGAGCTGTTTTTT,CASSEGLAGATGELFF
TRBD1,TRBV7-9,-,TRBJ1-2,TGTGCCAGCAGCCCCCACCCCGACAGGGTTCAAGGGGGCTACACCTTC,CASSPHPDRVQGGYTF
-,TRBV14,-,TRBJ2-1,TGTGCCAGCAGCCAAGATCCTGTAGCCGCGGTGAGGGGGATGTACAATGAGCAGTTCTTC,CASSQDPVAAVRGMYNEQFF
TRBD1,TRBV28,-,TRBJ2-1,TGTGCCAGCAGTTCCATCCCTGGACAGGGCGAGTACAATGAGCAGTTCTTC,CASSSIPGQGEYNEQFF
TRBD2,TRBV11-3,-,TRBJ2-1,TGTGCCAGCAGCTCAGATAGCGGGTTCTACAATGAGCAGTTCTTC,CASSSDSGFYNEQFF
TRBD1,TRBV7-9,once,TRBJ2-1,TGTGCCAGCAGCTTTACTCCCAACCGGGACAGATACTACAATGAGCAGTTCTTC,CASSFTPNRDRYYNEQFF
TRBD1,TRBV9,-,TRBJ1-1,TGTGCCAGCAGCGTAGTAAGTTCGGACAGGGGCAGGAACACTGAAGCTTTCTTT,CASSVVSSDRGRNTEAFF
TRBD2,TRBV2,-,TRBJ2-7,TGTGCCAGCGTGGGGCAGCGGGATTTCGACGAGCAGTACTTC,CASVGQRDFDEQYF
TRBD1,TRBV6-4,-,TRBJ1-5,TGTGCCAGCAGTGACGAACAGGGGGCCTACAATCAGCCCCAGCATTTT,CASSDEQGAYNQPQHF
TRBD1,TRBV5-5,-,TRBJ2-7,TGTGCCAGCGACGAGTGGAAGGTGGACAGGGACTCCTACGAGCAGTACTTC,CASDEWKVDRDSYEQYF
TRBD2,TRBV14,-,TRBJ2-1,TGTGCCAGCAGCCAAGAGGGGAGGGGACCGCCATCCTACAATGAGCAGTTCTTC,CASSQEGRGPPSYNEQFF
TRBD2,TRBV19,-,TRBJ2-3,TGTGCCAGTACGGCTAGCGGGAGGAATACGCAGTATTTT,CASTASGRNTQYF
TRBD1,TRBV19,-,TRBJ2-7,TGTGCCAGTTCGACAGGGAGCTCCTACGAGCAGTACTTC,CASSTGSSYEQYF
-,TRBV27,-,TRBJ1-5,TGTGCCAGCAGTTTAGGGAGAAAGAAGCCCCAGCATTTT,CASSLGRKKPQHF
-,TRBV5-5,-,TRBJ1-2,TGTGCCAGCAGCTTGACTCTTCAGGAGGGTTCGAACTATGGCTACACCTTC,CASSLTLQEGSNYGYTF
-,TRBV5-8,-,TRBJ2-7,TGTGCCAGCAGCCCCGACAGGAGAAACTACGAGCAGTACTTC,CASSPDRRNYEQYF
TRBD1,TRBV7-9,-,TRBJ2-7,TGTGCCAGCAGCGGGTCCGGGACAGGGGCCTACGAGCAGTACTTC,CASSGSGTGAYEQYF
-,TRBV27,-,TRBJ2-7,TGTGCCAGCAGTTTATCAGGGGTCGGGTACGAGCAGTACTTC,CASSLSGVGYEQYF
-,TRBV5-4,few,TRBJ2-1,TGTGCCAGCAGCACCTATGGTGACGGGGACAATGAGCAGTTCTTC,CASSTYGDGDNEQFF
-,TRBV4-2,-,TRBJ1-4,TGTGCCAGCAGCCAAGATCCGAGCGAAAAACTGTTTTTT,CASSQDPSEKLFF
TRBD2,TRBV9,-,TRBJ2-3,TGTGCCAGCAGCGGGTGGGAGGGCACCAGAACAGATACGCAGTATTTT,CASSGWEGTRTDTQYF
-,TRBV4-3,once,TRBJ2-4,TGCGCCAGCAGCCTTCACAGGGAAACGGCGGGAGAGGCCAAAAACATTCAGTACTTC,CASSLHRETAGEAKNIQYF
-,TRBV28,-,TRBJ2-2,TGTGCCAGCAGTTTATGTAGTTTATGCACCGGGGAGCTGTTTTTT,CASSLCSLCTGELFF
TRBD1,TRBV28,-,TRBJ2-7,TGTGCCAGCAGTCTCGGGACAGGGGGGCACTACGAGCAGTACTTC,CASSLGTGGHYEQYF
-,TRBV28,-,TRBJ2-7,TGTGCCAGCATTGGGAGCACCCACGAGCAGTACTTC,CASIGSTHEQYF
-,TRBV12-2,-,TRBJ1-1,TGTGCAAGTCGCTTACTCGAAGGGGCAGGGCCGAGCACTGAAGCTTTCTTT,CASRLLEGAGPSTEAFF
TRBD1,TRBV18,-,TRBJ1-1,TGTGCCAGCTCACTGGGGGGACAGGGGACCCCCTTGAACACTGAAGCTTTCTTT,CASSLGGQGTPLNTEAFF
-,TRBV9,-,TRBJ2-3,TGTGCCAGCAGCCCCCAACGGGATACGCAGTATTTT,CASSPQRDTQYF
TRBD2,TRBV11-2,-,TRBJ2-1,TGTGCCAGCAGCTTAATGGGACTAGTATCAGATGAGCAGTTCTTC,CASSLMGLVSDEQFF
-,TRBV4-2,-,TRBJ1-1,TGTGCCAGCAGCCAAGATGAGGGCAGGAGCCCGAACACTGAAGCTTTCTTT,CASSQDEGRSPNTEAFF